A single sample gave rise to the 30 T cell receptor beta chains below, sequenced in a study of somatic mutations in cytotoxic T cells in rheumatoid arthritis (TCRdb year 2017). Receptor amplification or capture employed the immunoSEQ multiplex PCR assay. The clones in this table, taken by TCRdb from immuneACCESS, are in-frame only. Not every clone is retained; where verified, under half of the shortfall comes from an unresolved V gene, and the cause of the rest is unknown. This sample holds about 5,000 clones; 60% to 80% were observed only once. The top ten clonotypes cover 25% to 35% of the sample. The sequencing input was CD8+ T cells sorted from blood. The receptors originated from an adult with rheumatoid arthritis.

V usage is TRBV4-2 and J usage is TRBJ2-7; 9 positions agree with TRBD2. Trimming removed 11 bases from V and 0 bases from J; junction bases left unmatched: 8. Per germline, CDR1 LGHNA and CDR2 YNFKEQ. There are 14 residues in the CDR3. Here the CDR3 reads CAAGGRGGSYEQYF. CDR3 bases: TGTGCCGCAGGGGGGCGGGGGGGCTCCTACGAGCAGTACTTC.

The rearrangement uses TRBV6-6 and TRBJ1-2; D uncertain. Germline loops: CDR1 MNHNY, CDR2 SVGAGI (reference sequence). The CDR3 has 13 residues. V lost 8 bases and J lost 8, with 18 bases in between. DNA of the CDR3: TGTGCCAGCTCTGAGCTCCTGGTGGACGGCTACACCTTC. Amino acids: CASSELLVDGYTF.

This clone was seen a few times. This chain uses TRBV6-1 with TRBJ2-3; 11 bases fit TRBD1. The J segment lost 1 base and the V segment lost 3 bases, leaving 9 bases of the junction unmatched. The germline V gene has CDR1 MNHNS and CDR2 SASEGT. The CDR3 runs to 18 residues. For the CDR3, the DNA is TGTGCCAGCAGTGATTCCGGGACAGGGGGTGTAGGCACAGATACGCAGTATTTT. Residues: CASSDSGTGGVGTDTQYF.

The chain recombines TRBV14 with TRBJ1-1; 8 bases agree with TRBD1. The CDR3 spans 15 residues. Per germline, CDR1 SGHDN and CDR2 FVKESK. V was clipped by 3 bases and J by 0 bases; unmatched bases: 3. The CDR3 loop is CASSHWTGMNTEAFF. As DNA, the CDR3 is TGTGCCAGCAGCCACTGGACAGGGATGAACACTGAAGCTTTCTTT.

This rearrangement joins TRBV13 to TRBJ2-5, with TRBD2 matching 13 bases. The CDR3 extends over 16 amino acids. The germline CDR1 and CDR2 sequences are PRHDT and FYEKMQ (reference sequence). V shed 5 bases, J shed 3 bases, and the junction held 6 bases outside the gene matches. The DNA for the CDR3 is TGTGCCAGCAGCCCCTCCGGGACTAGCGGGGAAGAGACCCAGTACTTC. Translated, it gives CASSPSGTSGEETQYF.

This clone is labeled hyperexpanded. In DNA form, the CDR3 reads TGTGCCAGCAGAGATATGAGATCTGGGGCCAACGTCCTGACTTTC. Protein product: CASRDMRSGANVLTF. V gene TRBV11-1 combines with J gene TRBJ2-6; D not certain. V was trimmed by 6 bases and J by 1 base, leaving 10 bases between them. CDR1 is SGHAT and CDR2 is FQDESV in the germline V gene (reference sequence). The CDR3 runs to 15 residues.

V usage is TRBV19 and J usage is TRBJ2-2, with D hard to call. V dropped 4 bases and J dropped 4 bases, with 4 bases sitting between them. The germline V gene has CDR1 LNHDA and CDR2 SQIVND (reference sequence). This CDR3 has 12 amino acids. CDR3 residues: CASSTVTGELFF. The CDR3 DNA is TGTGCCAGTAGTACTGTCACCGGGGAGCTGTTTTTT.

The table lists this clone with a few counts. The CDR3 loop reads CASSGEETGGSGYTF. CDR3 DNA sequence: TGTGCCAGCAGCGGCGAGGAGACAGGGGGCTCTGGCTACACCTTC. The chain couples TRBV7-6 to TRBJ1-2; TRBD1 matches 10 bases. V dropped 5 bases and J dropped 7; count of bases not matched to a gene: 10. CDR1 and CDR2 (germline): SGHVS, FNYEAQ. CDR3 size: 15 residues.

The DNA for the CDR3 is TGTGCCAGCAGCCTAGGTGGAGGGCCTAGCAATCAGCCCCAGCATTTT. Translating gives CASSLGGGPSNQPQHF. The V gene is TRBV5-6, the J gene TRBJ1-5; D is unresolved. Trimming left V 4 bases short and J 0 bases short, with 14 bases between. This CDR3 spans 16 amino acids. Looked up from germline, CDR1 is SGHDT and CDR2 is YYEEEE.

This clone is large within its sample. The rearrangement links TRBV9 to TRBJ1-2; D perhaps matches TRBD1 (5 bases). CDR1 and CDR2 (germline): SGDLS, YYNGEE. Trimming removed 4 bases from V and 6 bases from J, with 19 bases in between. The CDR3 has 15 residues. The CDR3 spells CASSPLPFGGDGYTF. The CDR3 DNA follows: TGTGCCAGCAGCCCCCTCCCCTTCGGGGGGGATGGCTACACCTTC. The entire variable domain, with the rest obtained from reference TRBV9 and TRBJ1-2, is as follows: DSGVTQTPKHLITATGQRVTLRCSPRSGDLSVYWYQQSLDQGLQFLIQYYNGEERAKGNILERFSAQQFPDLHSELNLSSLELGDSALYFCASSPLPFGGDGYTFGSGTRLTVV.

The chain is built from TRBV19 and TRBJ1-2, with unresolved D. Trimming shortened V by 6 bases and J by 8 bases, and 7 bases separated the two germline ends. CDR1 is LNHDA, CDR2 SQIVND, per germline (reference sequence). The CDR3 has 10 amino acids. The CDR3 DNA is TGTGCCAGTAGACACGGGGGCTACACCTTC. It translates to CASRHGGYTF. The full variable domain, rest sourced from reference TRBV19 and TRBJ1-2, is DGGITQSPKYLFRKEGQNVTLSCEQNLNHDAMYWYRQDPGQGLRLIYYSQIVNDFQKGDIAEGYSVSREKKESFPLTVTSAQKNPTAFYLCASRHGGYTFGSGTRLTVV.

The rearrangement uses TRBV19 and TRBJ1-3; tentative D call: TRBD1 (5 bases). The CDR3 covers 12 residues. Germline lookup yields CDR1 LNHDA and CDR2 SQIVND (reference sequence). The germline V and J ends were trimmed by 7 bases and 4 bases, with 8 bases remaining between them. The CDR3 spells CASTGFGNTIYF. CDR3 bases: TGTGCCAGTACAGGGTTCGGAAACACCATATATTTT.

The gene calls are TRBV14 and TRBJ1-6; possibly TRBD1 for D (5 bases). Germline V gene lookup returns CDR1 SGHDN and CDR2 FVKESK. V gave up 1 base and J gave up 0 bases, with 10 bases separating them. The CDR3 is 17 amino acids. The CDR3 region is CASSQVGTVSYNSPLHF. The CDR3, as DNA: TGTGCCAGCAGCCAAGTTGGGACGGTCTCCTATAATTCACCCCTCCACTTT.

J is TRBJ2-1 and V is TRBV9, with TRBD2 matching 12 bases. The CDR3 is 14 residues long. Germline loops: CDR1 SGDLS, CDR2 YYNGEE. V shed 4 bases and J 10 bases; nucleotides not matched to a gene: 6. This CDR3 reads CASSSGLAGKEQFF. CDR3 nucleotides: TGTGCCAGCAGCTCAGGACTAGCGGGGAAGGAGCAGTTCTTC.

This clone came up once. Other DNA sequences in the same sample also yield this CDR3. J is TRBJ2-1 and V is TRBV5-4, with 7 bases fitting TRBD2. J lost 7 bases, V lost 0 bases, and 7 bases had no gene match. This CDR3 has 15 residues. The germline V gene encodes CDR1 SGHNT and CDR2 YYREEE (reference sequence). The CDR3 is CASSLGAGPSNEQFF. Written as DNA, the CDR3 is TGTGCCAGCAGCTTGGGAGCGGGGCCCTCGAATGAGCAGTTCTTC. Full variable domain (outside the CDR3, taken from reference TRBV5-4 and TRBJ2-1): ETGVTQSPTHLIKTRGQQVTLRCSSQSGHNTVSWYQQALGQGPQFIFQYYREEENGRGNFPPRFSGLQFPNYSSELNVNALELDDSALYLCASSLGAGPSNEQFFGPGTRLTVL.

The rearrangement links TRBV12-5 to TRBJ1-6; D is possibly TRBD1 (5 bases). V shed 0 bases and J shed 6 bases, with 9 bases lying between them. The CDR3 is 15 amino acids. Per germline, CDR1 LGHNT and CDR2 FRNRAP. CDR3 in DNA: TGTGCTAGTGGTTTGGTACAGGAAATTAATTCACCCCTCCACTTT. It is translated as CASGLVQEINSPLHF.

This clone has just one count. The chain employs TRBV29-1 and TRBJ1-1; D not resolved. Trimming took 8 bases from V and 6 from J, leaving 10 bases between them. The CDR3 consists of 10 residues. Germline CDR1 reads SQVTM; CDR2 reads ANQGSEA. This CDR3 is CSIPGPEAFF. Written as DNA, the CDR3 is TGCAGCATCCCGGGCCCTGAAGCTTTCTTT.

The chain joins TRBV13 to TRBJ2-7; D might be TRBD2 (5 bases). The CDR3 length is 14 residues. V was trimmed by 6 bases and J by 5 bases, leaving 17 bases between them. Germline V gene lookup returns CDR1 PRHDT and CDR2 FYEKMQ (reference sequence). The CDR3 region has the DNA TGTGCCAGCAGTTCCGACCTTCTCGGGAACGAGCAGTACTTC. Translated, it gives CASSSDLLGNEQYF.

This sequence joins TRBV15 and TRBJ1-1; D call uncertain. V lost 7 bases and J 0 bases, leaving 18 bases between the germline ends. Germline V gene sequence: CDR1 LNHNV, CDR2 YYDKDF (reference sequence). The CDR3 is 16 residues long. Here the CDR3 reads CATTPPHGAMNTEAFF. The CDR3 DNA reads TGTGCCACCACCCCACCCCACGGAGCAATGAACACTGAAGCTTTCTTT.

V and J are TRBV29-1 and TRBJ1-2, with TRBD1 matching over 11 bases. This CDR3 has 15 residues. Germline-derived CDR1 and CDR2 are SQVTM and ANQGSEA. The ends lost 5 bases at V and 6 bases at J; junction bases unmatched: 11. The CDR3 DNA follows: TGCAGCGTTTATGTGGCAGGACAGGGGGCGGATGGCTACACCTTC. Amino acids: CSVYVAGQGADGYTF.

V usage is TRBV9 and J usage is TRBJ2-6, with 8 bases lining up with TRBD1. Germline CDR1 is SGDLS and CDR2 is YYNGEE. V was pared by 0 bases and J by 0 bases, with 8 bases of the junction left unmatched. The CDR3 runs 19 residues. The CDR3 DNA sequence: TGTGCCAGCAGCGTAGTTCGACAGGGGACACACTCTGGGGCCAACGTCCTGACTTTC. This translates into CASSVVRQGTHSGANVLTF.

The J gene is TRBJ1-1, the V gene TRBV6-5; unclear D gene. CDR1 MNHEY and CDR2 SVGAGI come from the germline V gene. The CDR3 contains 13 residues. Trimming shortened V by 4 bases and J by 4 bases, and 10 bases separated the two germline ends. CDR3 nucleotide sequence: TGTGCCAGCAGTTGGAGCGTTGGCACTGAAGCTTTCTTT. It codes for CASSWSVGTEAFF.

The V gene is TRBV11-2, the J gene TRBJ2-1; 9 bases align to TRBD1. Germline lookup yields CDR1 SGHAT and CDR2 FQNNGV. The V gene end was trimmed by 6 bases and the J gene end by 7 bases; junction bases not matched to a gene: 13. The CDR3 totals 16 residues. Here the CDR3 DNA reads TGTGCCAGCAGATCCCCCACAGGGGGCCCGGGGAATGAGCAGTTCTTC. Translating it yields CASRSPTGGPGNEQFF. Drawing the rest from reference TRBV11-2 and TRBJ2-1, the complete variable domain is EAGVAQSPRYKIIEKRQSVAFWCNPISGHATLYWYQQILGQGPKLLIQFQNNGVVDDSQLPKDRFSAERLKGVDSTLKIQPAKLEDSAVYLCASRSPTGGPGNEQFFGPGTRLTVL.

This chain connects TRBV19 to TRBJ1-1, with D unresolved. Deletions cut 7 bases from V and 0 bases from J, with 30 bases between. The CDR3 is 20 amino acids. Germline V gene lookup returns CDR1 LNHDA and CDR2 SQIVND (reference sequence). The CDR3 loop is CASTSEEVTSVRKLNTEAFF. CDR3 nucleotides: TGTGCCAGTACGTCCGAGGAGGTCACGTCAGTCCGAAAATTGAACACTGAAGCTTTCTTT.

The rearrangement links TRBV5-8 to TRBJ2-1; no firm D call. The CDR3 totals 15 residues. V lost 0 bases and J 2 bases, leaving 9 bases between the germline ends. CDR1 SGHTS and CDR2 YDEGEE come from the germline V gene. CDR3 protein: CASSLAGSPYNEQFF. The CDR3 bases are TGTGCCAGCAGCTTGGCGGGTTCACCCTACAATGAGCAGTTCTTC.

This rearrangement joins TRBV28 to TRBJ1-4; perhaps TRBD1 as D (5 bases). The CDR3 consists of 12 residues. V gave up 8 bases and J gave up 8 bases, with 12 bases separating them. Germline values: CDR1 MDHEN, CDR2 SYDVKM. CDR3 sequence: CASGDRGEKLFF. The DNA for the CDR3 is TGTGCCAGCGGGGACCGGGGGGAAAAACTGTTTTTT. Full variable domain (remainder filled in from reference TRBV28 and TRBJ1-4): DVKVTQSSRYLVKRTGEKVFLECVQDMDHENMFWYRQDPGLGLRLIYFSYDVKMKEKGDIPEGYSVSREKKERFSLILESASTNQTSMYLCASGDRGEKLFFGSGTQLSVL.

The rearrangement links TRBV2 to TRBJ1-2; 12 nucleotides agree with TRBD1. Germline V lookup: CDR1 SNHLY, CDR2 FYNNEI. The V segment lost 8 bases and the J segment 7 bases; nucleotides outside the gene matches: 8. The CDR3 is 14 amino acids. CDR3 coding DNA: TGTGCCAGCGCGGGACAGGGGGCTAGGGGTGGCTACACCTTC. Its translation is CASAGQGARGGYTF.

The chain employs TRBV27 and TRBJ1-1, with TRBD1 identical over 9 bases. CDR3 size: 13 residues. The ends lost 6 bases at V and 5 bases at J; junction bases unmatched: 4. Germline V gene data show CDR1 as MNHEY and CDR2 as SMNVEV (reference sequence). CDR3 DNA sequence: TGTGCCAGCAGGGGACAGGGAAGAACTGAAGCTTTCTTT. Its translation: CASRGQGRTEAFF.

The rearrangement joins TRBV6-1 to TRBJ2-1; unclear D gene. Trimming took off 8 bases at V and 8 bases at J, with 22 bases between the two ends. The CDR3 contains 15 residues. Germline V CDR1 and CDR2: MNHNS, SASEGT. For the CDR3, the DNA is TGTGCCAGCCTCGACACAACCCTATTAAGCGATGAGCAGTTCTTC. Protein: CASLDTTLLSDEQFF.

In nucleotides, the CDR3 is TGTGCCAGCAGCGTAGAAGTTGTTGAAGATACGCAGTATTTT. This sequence encodes CASSVEVVEDTQYF. The chain combines TRBV9 with TRBJ2-3; unclear D gene. CDR1 is SGDLS, CDR2 YYNGEE, per germline. Trimming took 0 bases from V and 5 from J, leaving 10 bases between them. The CDR3 extends over 14 amino acids.